This is a list of T cell receptor beta chains from one sample in a study of radiotherapy plus CTLA-4 blockade in lung cancer. Using immunoSEQ multiplex PCR, the repertoire was profiled, and TCRdb retains in-frame clones only, with some absent. This table has about 59,000 clones, roughly four fifths appearing once. The sample here was peripheral blood, taken from a patient treated with radiotherapy plus ipilimumab. Source of these receptors: a human donor with non-small cell lung cancer whose response to radiotherapy plus ipilimumab could not be evaluated. CDR3s include the opening cysteine and the closing phenylalanine or tryptophan. D genes are given only for firm matches. Rows give clone size only sometimes, using once, few, many, or a class for an expanded clone.

J gene,V gene,D gene,clone size,CDR3 DNA,CDR3 protein
TRBJ2-7,TRBV19,NA,NA,TGTGCCAGTAGTAAGTCAGATGTCTACGAGCAGTACTTC,CASSKSDVYEQYF
TRBJ1-6,TRBV14,NA,NA,TGTGCCAGCAGCCCCGGGCTAGCTGATAATTCACCCCTCCACTTT,CASSPGLADNSPLHF
TRBJ2-7,TRBV11-3,TRBD1,NA,TGTGCCAGCAGCTTAGAAAAGACCCCCCGAGGGACAGGATCTTACGAGCAGTACTTC,CASSLEKTPRGTGSYEQYF
TRBJ1-2,TRBV28,NA,few,TGTGCCAGCAGTTTCCCCCTAGGGTTAATTTCTCGGGACACCCTTAACTATGGCTACACCTTC,CASSFPLGLISRDTLNYGYTF
TRBJ2-5,TRBV5-6,NA,NA,TGTGCCAGCAACCTCGGGGGAGTGGAGACCCAGTACTTC,CASNLGGVETQYF
TRBJ2-3,TRBV9,TRBD2,NA,TGTGCCAGCAGCGTGACTAGCGGGGATTCCACAGATACGCAGTATTTT,CASSVTSGDSTDTQYF
TRBJ2-1,TRBV7-8,TRBD2,NA,TGTGCCAGCAGCCCTCCGGGACTAGCGGGAGTAGCCGATGAGCAGTTCTTC,CASSPPGLAGVADEQFF
TRBJ2-3,TRBV18,NA,NA,TGTGCCAGCTCACCAAGGCCTCGAGGTTCTAGCACAGATACGCAGTATTTT,CASSPRPRGSSTDTQYF
TRBJ2-2,TRBV7-9,NA,NA,TGTGCCAGCAGCTTAGGGTCGGGGGCGAACACCGGGGAGCTGTTTTTT,CASSLGSGANTGELFF
TRBJ2-1,TRBV25-1,NA,few,TGTGCCAGCAGCTCCCCCGGTGGGCAGGACTACAATGAGCAGTTCTTC,CASSSPGGQDYNEQFF
TRBJ2-7,TRBV6-5,TRBD1,few,TGTGCCAGCAGCCGCGACAGGGGGTACGAGCAGTACTTC,CASSRDRGYEQYF
TRBJ2-3,TRBV20-1,TRBD1,NA,TGCAGTGCAGGACAGGGAATGCAGTATTTT,CSAGQGMQYF
TRBJ2-7,TRBV2,TRBD1,few,TGTGCCAGCAGGGCGACAGGGTTGAGATACGAGCAGTACTTC,CASRATGLRYEQYF
TRBJ2-1,TRBV10-1,TRBD2,NA,TGCGCCAGCAGTGTAGGGGGACTAGCGGATCATGAGCAGTTCTTC,CASSVGGLADHEQFF
TRBJ2-5,TRBV5-1,TRBD2,NA,TGCGCCAGCAGCAAAGGGACTAGCGGGGGAGAGACCCAGTACTTC,CASSKGTSGGETQYF
TRBJ2-7,TRBV28,TRBD2,NA,TGTGCCAGCAGTTTAATGGGACTAGCGGGAGAGTTGTTCTACGAGCAGTACTTC,CASSLMGLAGELFYEQYF
TRBJ2-5,TRBV6-5,NA,NA,TGTGCCAGCAGTTTAACGGTTGAAGAGACCCAGTACTTC,CASSLTVEETQYF
TRBJ1-5,TRBV5-2,NA,few,TGCGCCAGCACACTACGACAGGGAAACAATCAGCCCCAGCATTTT,CASTLRQGNNQPQHF
TRBJ1-2,TRBV28,NA,NA,TGTGCCAGCGGAACCTGGACAGCTAACTATGGCTACACCTTC,CASGTWTANYGYTF
TRBJ2-3,TRBV19,TRBD2,NA,TGTGCCAGTAGTATCAGGGGAGCGGGGGTTCTCACAGATACGCAGTATTTT,CASSIRGAGVLTDTQYF
TRBJ2-7,TRBV10-2,NA,NA,TGCGCCAGCAGTGAGTCGAAGACCCAAGGACTTTTCCACTACGAGCAGTACTTC,CASSESKTQGLFHYEQYF
TRBJ2-3,TRBV5-1,TRBD2,NA,TGCGCCAGCAGCTTGGCCCCCCCAGCGGGAGCGACAGATACGCAGTATTTT,CASSLAPPAGATDTQYF
TRBJ1-3,TRBV9,TRBD1,NA,TGTGCCAGCAGCGTAGGGACCGGGACAGGGAACCTGGGAAACACCATATATTTT,CASSVGTGTGNLGNTIYF
TRBJ1-2,TRBV19,TRBD1,NA,TGTGCCAGTAGTATCGGTCTAGCAGGGGGCATTATCGGTGGCTACACCTTC,CASSIGLAGGIIGGYTF
TRBJ1-3,TRBV9,NA,NA,TGTGCCAGCAGCGTAGGTCGGTCAGGGTCAAACACCATATATTTT,CASSVGRSGSNTIYF
TRBJ2-3,TRBV19,NA,NA,TGTGCCAGTAGTCCGACAGGCGGCACAGATACGCAGTATTTT,CASSPTGGTDTQYF